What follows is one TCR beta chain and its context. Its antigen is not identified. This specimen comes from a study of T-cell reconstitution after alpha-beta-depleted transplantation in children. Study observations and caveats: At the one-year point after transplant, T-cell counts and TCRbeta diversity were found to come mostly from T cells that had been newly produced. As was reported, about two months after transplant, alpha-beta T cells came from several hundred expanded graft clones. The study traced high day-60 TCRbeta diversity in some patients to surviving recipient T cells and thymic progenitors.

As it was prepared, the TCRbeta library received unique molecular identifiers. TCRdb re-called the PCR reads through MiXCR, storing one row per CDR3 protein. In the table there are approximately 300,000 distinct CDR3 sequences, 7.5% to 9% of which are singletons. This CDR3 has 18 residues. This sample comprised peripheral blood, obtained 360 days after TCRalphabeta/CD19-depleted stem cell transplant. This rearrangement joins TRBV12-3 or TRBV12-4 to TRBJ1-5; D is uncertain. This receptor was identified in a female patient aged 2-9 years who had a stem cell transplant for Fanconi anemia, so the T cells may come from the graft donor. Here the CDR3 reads CTISFQIPGPGSNQPQHF. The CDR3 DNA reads TGTACCATCAGTTTTCAGATACCTGGACCGGGTAGCAATCAGCCCCAGCATTTT.